Listed below are T cell receptor beta chains from one sample, sequenced in a study of blood T cell repertoires in COVID-19. Method: immunoSEQ multiplex PCR; TCRdb's copy keeps in-frame clones and lacks some. Among 230,000 or so clones listed, approximately 84% were seen once. Sequencing input: PBMCs or T cells enriched from blood (not recorded which). The receptors were sampled from a man aged 45-65 years who had recovered from COVID-19. Both conserved end residues are part of each CDR3. The D gene is left open where the match is weak. Size tells how often a clone was seen (once, few, many) or the class of an expanded clone, and some rows leave it out.

D gene	clone size	V gene	J gene	CDR3 protein	CDR3 DNA
TRBD2	few	TRBV7-9	TRBJ2-7	CASSSRGGYEQYF	TGTGCCAGCAGCTCACGGGGGGGCTACGAGCAGTACTTC
TRBD2	few	TRBV7-3	TRBJ2-5	CASSFALSGIDQETQYF	TGTGCCAGCAGCTTCGCCCTTAGCGGGATCGACCAAGAGACCCAGTACTTC
.	.	TRBV15	TRBJ2-1	CATRKGQGWDNEQFF	TGTGCCACCAGAAAGGGGCAGGGGTGGGACAATGAGCAGTTCTTC
TRBD2	once	TRBV4-2	TRBJ2-1	CASSQVSGVRNEQFF	TGTGCCAGCAGCCAAGTCAGCGGGGTCCGTAATGAGCAGTTCTTC
.	few	TRBV7-8	TRBJ1-1	CASSPLRARVDTEAFF	TGTGCCAGCAGCCCCTTACGGGCCAGGGTGGACACTGAAGCTTTCTTT
.	.	TRBV9	TRBJ1-4	CASSQGTGLDEKLFF	TGTGCCAGCAGCCAGGGGACGGGCTTGGATGAAAAACTGTTTTTT
TRBD1	.	TRBV25-1	TRBJ2-1	CASRNSRTGNEQFF	TGTGCCAGCAGAAACTCCCGGACAGGGAATGAGCAGTTCTTC
TRBD2	.	TRBV7-9	TRBJ2-1	CASSLVGTSGGRNNEQFF	TGTGCCAGCAGCTTAGTTGGGACTAGCGGGGGCCGTAACAATGAGCAGTTCTTC
TRBD1	.	TRBV6-5	TRBJ1-1	CASVRDRVDTEAFF	TGTGCCAGCGTTCGGGACAGGGTGGACACTGAAGCTTTCTTT
.	.	TRBV4-3	TRBJ2-7	CASSQERYSYGGLSYEQYF	TGCGCCAGCAGCCAAGAACGATACTCATATGGAGGCCTGTCCTACGAGCAGTACTTC
.	.	TRBV30	TRBJ1-5	CAWSGSFSYSNQPQHF	TGTGCCTGGAGTGGGAGTTTCAGCTATAGCAATCAGCCCCAGCATTTT
.	.	TRBV5-1	TRBJ2-3	CASSLNLGAPDTQYF	TGCGCCAGCAGCTTGAATTTGGGGGCCCCAGATACGCAGTATTTT
TRBD1	once	TRBV7-9	TRBJ1-2	CASSLGGQQHGYTF	TGTGCCAGCAGCTTAGGGGGACAGCAGCATGGCTACACCTTC
TRBD1	.	TRBV7-2	TRBJ1-5	CASSPQGDGNQPQHF	TGTGCCAGCAGCCCACAGGGGGATGGCAATCAGCCCCAGCATTTT
TRBD2	.	TRBV19	TRBJ2-3	CASSIGQSASGGTDTQYF	TGTGCCAGTAGTATAGGTCAGTCGGCTAGCGGGGGGACAGATACGCAGTATTTT
.	.	TRBV30	TRBJ2-3	CAWSPQLDTQYF	TGTGCCTGGAGTCCGCAGTTGGATACGCAGTATTTT